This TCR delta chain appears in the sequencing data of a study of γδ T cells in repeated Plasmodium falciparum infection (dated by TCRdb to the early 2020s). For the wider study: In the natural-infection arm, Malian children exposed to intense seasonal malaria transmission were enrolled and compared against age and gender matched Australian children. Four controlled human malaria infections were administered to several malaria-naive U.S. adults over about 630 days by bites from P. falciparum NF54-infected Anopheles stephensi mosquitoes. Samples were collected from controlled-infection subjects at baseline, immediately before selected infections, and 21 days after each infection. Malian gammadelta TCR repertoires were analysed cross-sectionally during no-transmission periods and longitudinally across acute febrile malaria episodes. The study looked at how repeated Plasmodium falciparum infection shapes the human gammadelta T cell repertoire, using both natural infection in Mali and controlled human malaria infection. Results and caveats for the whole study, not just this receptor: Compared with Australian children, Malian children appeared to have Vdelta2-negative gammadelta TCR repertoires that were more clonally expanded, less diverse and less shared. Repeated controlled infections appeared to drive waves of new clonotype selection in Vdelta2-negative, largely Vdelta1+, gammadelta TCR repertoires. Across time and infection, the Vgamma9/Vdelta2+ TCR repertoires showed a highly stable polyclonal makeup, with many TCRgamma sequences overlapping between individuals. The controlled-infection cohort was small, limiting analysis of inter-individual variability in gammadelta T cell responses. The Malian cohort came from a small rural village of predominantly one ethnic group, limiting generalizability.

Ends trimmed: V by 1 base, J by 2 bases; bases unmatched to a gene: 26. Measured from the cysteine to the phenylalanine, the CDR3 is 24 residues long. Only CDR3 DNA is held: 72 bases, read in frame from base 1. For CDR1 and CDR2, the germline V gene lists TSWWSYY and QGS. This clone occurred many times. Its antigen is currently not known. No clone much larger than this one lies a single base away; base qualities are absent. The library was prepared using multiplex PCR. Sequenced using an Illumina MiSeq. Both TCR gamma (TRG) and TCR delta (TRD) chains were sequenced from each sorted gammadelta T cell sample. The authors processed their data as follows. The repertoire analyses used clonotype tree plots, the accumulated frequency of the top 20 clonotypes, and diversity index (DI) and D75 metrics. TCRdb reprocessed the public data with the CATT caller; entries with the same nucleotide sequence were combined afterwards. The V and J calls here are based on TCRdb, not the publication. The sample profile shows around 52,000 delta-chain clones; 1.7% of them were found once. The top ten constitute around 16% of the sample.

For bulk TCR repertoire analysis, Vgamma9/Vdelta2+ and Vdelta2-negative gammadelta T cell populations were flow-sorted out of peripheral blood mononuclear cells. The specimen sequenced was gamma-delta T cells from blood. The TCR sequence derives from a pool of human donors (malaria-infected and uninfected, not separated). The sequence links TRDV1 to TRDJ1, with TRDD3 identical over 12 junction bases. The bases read TGTGCTCTTGGGGAACCCCCCTTCCTACAGGCCACTACTGGGGGATACTGGGCGACCGATAAACTCATCTTT. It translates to CALGEPPFLQATTGGYWATDKLIF.